This TCR beta chain emerged from a study of OX40 agonist ivuxolimab in advanced cancers. About the study: An anti-OX40 (CD134) antibody with agonistic activity, ivuxolimab, was administered to patients. Study results and limitations: Dose levels from 0.1 to 3.0 mg/kg saw CD4+ and CD8+ blood T cells expand clonally by week 6.

Note on this clone: Its target is not known.

The table came from immunoSEQ multiplex PCR; TCRdb's copy has only in-frame clones and leaves some out. The profile shows tens of thousands of clones, around 88% of them singletons. The clonotype comes from an adult with an advanced solid tumor such as melanoma, head and neck, liver or kidney cancer. The sequenced sample was CD4+ or CD8+ T cells sorted from blood, obtained in a trial of the OX40 agonist ivuxolimab.

CDR3 nucleotides: TGTGCCATCAGCGGGGCCTTTGGAGGCTACACCTTC. Its translation: CAISGAFGGYTF. V gene TRBV10-3 combines with J gene TRBJ1-2, with D maybe TRBD1 (5 bases). Trimming stripped 6 bases from V and 8 bases from J, with 13 bases between. The V gene's germline CDR1 is ENHRY and CDR2 SYGVKD. The CDR3 is made up of 12 amino acids.